The sequence of this TCR beta chain was determined in a study of technical replicates of blood from a handful of donors. This table comes from immunoSEQ multiplex PCR, and its TCRdb copy is limited to in-frame clones, with some not included. In the table there are approximately 80,000 clones, roughly 98% of which are singletons. Germline CDR1 LGHNA, CDR2 YNFKEQ. CDR3 length: 16 residues. V lost 3 bases, J lost 1 base, and 16 bases lay in between. The chain is built from TRBV4-2 and TRBJ2-7; a weak D match, TRBD1 (6 bases). This TCR derives from a human donor in good health. Sequenced: T cells isolated from PBMCs. CDR3 amino acids: CASSQNQGRLSYEQYF. The CDR3, as DNA: TGTGCCAGCAGCCAGAACCAGGGGCGGTTATCCTACGAGCAGTACTTC.